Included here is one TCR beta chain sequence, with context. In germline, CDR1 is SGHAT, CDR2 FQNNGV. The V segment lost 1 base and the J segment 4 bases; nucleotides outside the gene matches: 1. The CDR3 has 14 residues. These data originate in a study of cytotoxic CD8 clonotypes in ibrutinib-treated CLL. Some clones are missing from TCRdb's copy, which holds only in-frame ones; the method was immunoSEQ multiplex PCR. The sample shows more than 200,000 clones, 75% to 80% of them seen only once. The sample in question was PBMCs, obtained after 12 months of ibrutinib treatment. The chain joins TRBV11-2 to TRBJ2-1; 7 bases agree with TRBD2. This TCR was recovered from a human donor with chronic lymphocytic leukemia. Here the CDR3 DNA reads TGTGCCAGCAGCTTAGCGGGGGGTTACAATGAGCAGTTCTTC. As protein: CASSLAGGYNEQFF.